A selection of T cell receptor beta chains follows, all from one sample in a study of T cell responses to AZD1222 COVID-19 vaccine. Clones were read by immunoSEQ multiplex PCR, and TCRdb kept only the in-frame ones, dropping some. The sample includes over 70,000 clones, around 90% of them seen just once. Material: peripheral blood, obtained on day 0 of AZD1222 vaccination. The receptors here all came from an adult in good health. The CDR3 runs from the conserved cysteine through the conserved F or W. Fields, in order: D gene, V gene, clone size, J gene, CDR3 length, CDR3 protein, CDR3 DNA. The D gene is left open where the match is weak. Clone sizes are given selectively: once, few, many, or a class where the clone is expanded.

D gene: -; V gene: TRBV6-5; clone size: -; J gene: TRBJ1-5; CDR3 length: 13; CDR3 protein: CATRDISNQPQHF; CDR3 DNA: TGTGCCACCAGGGACATTAGCAATCAGCCCCAGCATTTT
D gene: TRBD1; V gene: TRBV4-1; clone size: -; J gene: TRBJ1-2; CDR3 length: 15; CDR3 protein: CASSQVLGQDHGYTF; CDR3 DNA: TGCGCCAGCAGCCAAGTCCTGGGACAGGATCATGGCTACACCTTC
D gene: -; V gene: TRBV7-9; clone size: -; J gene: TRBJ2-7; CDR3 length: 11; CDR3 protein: CASSPLEEQYF; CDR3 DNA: TGTGCCAGCAGCCCCTTGGAGGAGCAGTACTTC
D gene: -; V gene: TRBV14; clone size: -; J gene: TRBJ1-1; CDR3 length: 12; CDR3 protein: CASSQAQGWPFF; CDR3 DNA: TGTGCCAGCAGCCAAGCGCAGGGGTGGCCTTTCTTT
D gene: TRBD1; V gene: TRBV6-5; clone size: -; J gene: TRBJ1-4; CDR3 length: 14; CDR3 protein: CASSTGATNEKLFF; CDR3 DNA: TGTGCCAGCAGCACAGGGGCAACTAATGAAAAACTGTTTTTT
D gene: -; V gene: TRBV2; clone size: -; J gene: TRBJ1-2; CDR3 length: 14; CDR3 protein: CASSESGRFYGYTF; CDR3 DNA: TGTGCCAGCAGTGAGTCAGGTCGGTTCTATGGCTACACCTTC
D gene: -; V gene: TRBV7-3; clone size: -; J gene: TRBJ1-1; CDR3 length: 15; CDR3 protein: CASRQLQSMNTEAFF; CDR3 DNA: TGTGCCAGCAGACAACTACAGAGCATGAACACTGAAGCTTTCTTT
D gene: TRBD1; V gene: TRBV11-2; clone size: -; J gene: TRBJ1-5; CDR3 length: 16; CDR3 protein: CASSLDQGTGRQPQHF; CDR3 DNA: TGTGCCAGCAGCTTAGATCAAGGGACAGGTCGCCAGCCCCAGCATTTT
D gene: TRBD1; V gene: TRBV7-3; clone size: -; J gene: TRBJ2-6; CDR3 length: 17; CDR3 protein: CASSLDRPFSGANVLTF; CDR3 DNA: TGTGCCAGCAGCTTGGACAGGCCTTTCTCTGGGGCCAACGTCCTGACTTTC
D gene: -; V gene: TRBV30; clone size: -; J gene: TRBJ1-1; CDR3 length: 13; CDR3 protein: CAWRGDPSTEAFF; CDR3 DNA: TGTGCCTGGAGGGGGGATCCCTCAACTGAAGCTTTCTTT
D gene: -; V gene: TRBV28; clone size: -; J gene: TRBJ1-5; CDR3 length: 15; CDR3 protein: CASSSNRGGNQPQHF; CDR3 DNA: TGTGCCAGCAGTTCCAACCGGGGGGGCAATCAGCCCCAGCATTTT
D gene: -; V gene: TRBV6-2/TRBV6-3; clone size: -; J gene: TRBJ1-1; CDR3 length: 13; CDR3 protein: CASSYTAGVEAFF; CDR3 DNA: TGTGCCAGCAGTTACACGGCAGGGGTTGAAGCTTTCTTT
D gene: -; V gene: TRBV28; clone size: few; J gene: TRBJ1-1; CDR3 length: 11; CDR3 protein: CASRGKPEAFF; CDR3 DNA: TGTGCCAGCAGGGGGAAACCTGAAGCTTTCTTT
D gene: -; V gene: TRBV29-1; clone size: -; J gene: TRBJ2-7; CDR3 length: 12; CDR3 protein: CSVVHPGYEQYF; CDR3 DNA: TGCAGCGTTGTACACCCGGGCTACGAGCAGTACTTC
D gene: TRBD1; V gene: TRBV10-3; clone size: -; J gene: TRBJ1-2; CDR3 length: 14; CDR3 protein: CAIRSGQSLYGYTF; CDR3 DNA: TGTGCCATCAGGTCGGGACAGTCCCTCTATGGCTACACCTTC
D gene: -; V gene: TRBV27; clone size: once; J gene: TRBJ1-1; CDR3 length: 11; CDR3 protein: CASREDTEAFF; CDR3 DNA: TGTGCCAGCAGAGAAGACACTGAAGCTTTCTTT
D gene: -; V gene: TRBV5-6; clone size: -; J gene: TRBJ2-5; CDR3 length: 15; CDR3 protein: CASSLGQSSHETQYF; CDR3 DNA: TGTGCCAGCAGCTTGGGGCAGTCCTCCCACGAGACCCAGTACTTC
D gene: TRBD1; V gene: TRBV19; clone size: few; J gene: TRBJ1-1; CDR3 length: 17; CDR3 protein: CASSSGATGTGRTEAFF; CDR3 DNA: TGTGCCAGTAGTTCGGGGGCTACCGGGACAGGGCGGACTGAAGCTTTCTTT
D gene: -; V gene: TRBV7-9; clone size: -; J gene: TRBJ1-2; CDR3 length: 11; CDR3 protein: CASSLNEGYTF; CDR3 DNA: TGTGCCAGCAGCTTGAACGAGGGCTACACCTTC
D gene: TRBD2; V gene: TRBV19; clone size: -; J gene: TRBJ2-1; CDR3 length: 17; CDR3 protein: CASTVPGTSGPYNEQFF; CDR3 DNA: TGTGCCAGTACCGTCCCGGGGACTAGCGGGCCCTACAATGAGCAGTTCTTC
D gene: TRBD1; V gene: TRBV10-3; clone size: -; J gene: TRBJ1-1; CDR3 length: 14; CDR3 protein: CAISGDRGNTEAFF; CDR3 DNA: TGTGCCATCAGTGGGGACAGGGGGAACACTGAAGCTTTCTTT
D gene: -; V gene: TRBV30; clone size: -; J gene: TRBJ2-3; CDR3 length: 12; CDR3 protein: CAWNAVTDTQYF; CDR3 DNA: TGTGCCTGGAATGCTGTCACAGATACGCAGTATTTT
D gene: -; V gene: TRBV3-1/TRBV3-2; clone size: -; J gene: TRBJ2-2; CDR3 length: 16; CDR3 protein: CASSQVGRANTGELFF; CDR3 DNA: TGTGCCAGCAGCCAAGTAGGCAGGGCGAACACCGGGGAGCTGTTTTTT
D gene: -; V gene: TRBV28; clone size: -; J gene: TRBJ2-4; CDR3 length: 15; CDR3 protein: CASRGAELAKNIQYF; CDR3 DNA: TGTGCCAGCAGGGGGGCGGAACTAGCCAAAAACATTCAGTACTTC
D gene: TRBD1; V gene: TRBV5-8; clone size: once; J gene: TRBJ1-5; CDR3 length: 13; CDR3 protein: CASRGGQNQPQHF; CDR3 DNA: TGTGCCAGCAGGGGGGGACAGAATCAGCCCCAGCATTTT
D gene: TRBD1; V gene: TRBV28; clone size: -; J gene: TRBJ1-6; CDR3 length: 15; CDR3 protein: CASSEQTGLGSPLHF; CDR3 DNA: TGTGCCAGCAGTGAGCAGACAGGGCTTGGATCACCCCTCCACTTT
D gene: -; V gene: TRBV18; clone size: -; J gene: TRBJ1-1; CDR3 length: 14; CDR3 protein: CASSQGNLNTEAFF; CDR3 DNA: TGTGCCAGCTCACAGGGGAATTTGAACACTGAAGCTTTCTTT
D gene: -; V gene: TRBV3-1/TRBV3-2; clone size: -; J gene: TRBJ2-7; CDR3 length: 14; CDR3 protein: CASSRSGYPGEQYF; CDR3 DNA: TGTGCCAGCAGCCGAAGTGGCTATCCAGGCGAGCAGTACTTC
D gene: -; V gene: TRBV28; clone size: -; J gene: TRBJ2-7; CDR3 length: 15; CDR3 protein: CASSLAGSLSYEQYF; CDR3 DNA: TGTGCCAGCAGTTTAGCAGGGAGTCTTTCCTACGAGCAGTACTTC
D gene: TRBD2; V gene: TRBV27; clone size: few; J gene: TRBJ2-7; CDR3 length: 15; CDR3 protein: CASSPSSGREYEQYF; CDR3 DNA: TGTGCCAGCAGTCCCTCTAGCGGGAGGGAGTACGAGCAGTACTTC
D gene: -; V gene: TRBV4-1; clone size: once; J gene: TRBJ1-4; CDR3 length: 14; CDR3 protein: CASSQVGNNEKLFF; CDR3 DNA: TGCGCCAGCAGCCAAGTAGGAAATAATGAAAAACTGTTTTTT
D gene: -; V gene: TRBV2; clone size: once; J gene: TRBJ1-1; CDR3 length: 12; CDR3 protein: CASRDIRPPAFF; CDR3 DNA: TGTGCCAGCCGGGACATTCGACCCCCAGCTTTCTTT
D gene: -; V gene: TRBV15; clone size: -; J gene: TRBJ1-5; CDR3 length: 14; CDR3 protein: CATSSWDEGQPQHF; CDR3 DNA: TGTGCCACCAGCAGCTGGGATGAGGGTCAGCCCCAGCATTTT
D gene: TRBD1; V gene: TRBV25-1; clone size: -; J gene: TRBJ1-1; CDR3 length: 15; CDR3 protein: CASSPGETGDTEAFF; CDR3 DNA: TGTGCCAGCAGTCCAGGAGAGACAGGGGACACTGAAGCTTTCTTT
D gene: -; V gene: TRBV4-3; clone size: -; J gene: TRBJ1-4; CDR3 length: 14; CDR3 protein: CASSQAGINEKLFF; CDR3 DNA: TGCGCCAGCAGCCAAGCCGGCATTAATGAAAAACTGTTTTTT
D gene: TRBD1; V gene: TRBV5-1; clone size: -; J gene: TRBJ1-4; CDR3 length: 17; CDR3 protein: CASSRGQGALFNEKLFF; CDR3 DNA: TGCGCCAGCAGCCGGGGACAGGGGGCCTTATTCAATGAAAAACTGTTTTTT
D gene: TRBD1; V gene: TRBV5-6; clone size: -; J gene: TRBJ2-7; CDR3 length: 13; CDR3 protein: CASSWDRGDEQYF; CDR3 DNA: TGTGCCAGCAGTTGGGACAGGGGGGACGAGCAGTACTTC
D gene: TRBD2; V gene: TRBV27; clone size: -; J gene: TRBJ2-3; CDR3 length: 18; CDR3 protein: CASSLLLLAGGGTDTQYF; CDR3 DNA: TGTGCCAGCAGTTTATTATTATTAGCGGGCGGAGGCACAGATACGCAGTATTTT
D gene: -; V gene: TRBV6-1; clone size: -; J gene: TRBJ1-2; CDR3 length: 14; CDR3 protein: CASSEGVVSYGYTF; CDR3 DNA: TGTGCCAGCAGTGAAGGGGTTGTGAGCTATGGCTACACCTTC
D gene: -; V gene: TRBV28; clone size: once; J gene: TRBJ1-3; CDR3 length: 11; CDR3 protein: CAIRGGNTIYF; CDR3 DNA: TGTGCCATCCGAGGGGGGAACACCATATATTTT
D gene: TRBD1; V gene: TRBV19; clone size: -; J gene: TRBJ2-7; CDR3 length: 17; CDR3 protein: CASSIGEGGRMNYEQYF; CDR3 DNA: TGTGCCAGTAGTATAGGGGAAGGGGGCAGAATGAATTACGAGCAGTACTTC
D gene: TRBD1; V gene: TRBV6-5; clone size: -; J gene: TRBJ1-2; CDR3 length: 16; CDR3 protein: CASSYTGTGIYYGYTF; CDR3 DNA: TGTGCCAGCAGTTACACCGGGACAGGCATCTATTATGGCTACACCTTC
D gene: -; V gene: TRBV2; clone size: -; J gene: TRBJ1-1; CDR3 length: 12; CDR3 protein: CASSDRGEEAFF; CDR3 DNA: TGTGCCAGCAGTGACAGGGGTGAGGAAGCTTTCTTT
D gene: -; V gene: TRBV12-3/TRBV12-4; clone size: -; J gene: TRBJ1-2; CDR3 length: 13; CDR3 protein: CASSLTGRYGYTF; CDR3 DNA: TGTGCCAGCAGTTTGACGGGACGCTATGGCTACACCTTC
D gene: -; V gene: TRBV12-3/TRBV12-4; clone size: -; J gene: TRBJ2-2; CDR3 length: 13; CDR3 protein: CASSLSVTGELFF; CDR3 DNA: TGTGCCAGCAGTTTATCGGTAACCGGGGAGCTGTTTTTT
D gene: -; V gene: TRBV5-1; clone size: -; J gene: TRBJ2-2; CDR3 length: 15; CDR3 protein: CASSLGGTNTGELFF; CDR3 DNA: TGCGCCAGCAGCTTGGGAGGAACGAACACCGGGGAGCTGTTTTTT
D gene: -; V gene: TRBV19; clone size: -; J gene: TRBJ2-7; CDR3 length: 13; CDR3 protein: CASRASLLMEQYF; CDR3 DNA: TGTGCCAGTAGGGCTTCTCTCCTAATGGAGCAGTACTTC
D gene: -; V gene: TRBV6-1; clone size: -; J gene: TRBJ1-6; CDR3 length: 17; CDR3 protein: CASSEVIGGSYNSPLHF; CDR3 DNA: TGTGCCAGCAGTGAAGTAATCGGGGGCTCCTATAATTCACCCCTCCACTTT
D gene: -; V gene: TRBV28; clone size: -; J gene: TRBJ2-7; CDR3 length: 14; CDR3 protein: CASSLYRSSYEQYF; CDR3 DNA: TGTGCCAGCAGTTTATACAGGAGCTCCTACGAGCAGTACTTC
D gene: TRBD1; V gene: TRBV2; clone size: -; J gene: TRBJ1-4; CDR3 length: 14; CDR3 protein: CASIPDRVNEKLFF; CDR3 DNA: TGTGCCAGCATTCCAGACAGGGTCAATGAAAAACTGTTTTTT
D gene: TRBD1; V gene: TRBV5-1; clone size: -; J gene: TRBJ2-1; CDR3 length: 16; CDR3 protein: CASSLEATGGYNEQFF; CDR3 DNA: TGCGCCAGCAGCTTGGAGGCGACAGGGGGCTACAATGAGCAGTTCTTC
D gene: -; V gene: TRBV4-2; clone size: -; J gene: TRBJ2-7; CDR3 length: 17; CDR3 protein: CASSQEWVAPEKGEQYF; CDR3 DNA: TGTGCCAGCAGCCAAGAGTGGGTCGCTCCAGAAAAGGGGGAGCAGTACTTC
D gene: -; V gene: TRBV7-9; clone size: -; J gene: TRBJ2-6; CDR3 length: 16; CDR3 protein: CASSHPQNSGANVLTF; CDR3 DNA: TGTGCCAGCAGCCATCCACAAAACTCTGGGGCCAACGTCCTGACTTTC
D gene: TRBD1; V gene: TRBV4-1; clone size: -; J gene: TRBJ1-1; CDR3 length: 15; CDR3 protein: CASSWAGTGGTEAFF; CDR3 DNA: TGCGCCAGCAGCTGGGCGGGGACAGGGGGCACTGAAGCTTTCTTT
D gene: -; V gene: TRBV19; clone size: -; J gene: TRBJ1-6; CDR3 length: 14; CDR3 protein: CASRDNSYNSPLHF; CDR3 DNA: TGTGCCAGCAGGGACAACTCCTATAATTCACCCCTCCACTTT
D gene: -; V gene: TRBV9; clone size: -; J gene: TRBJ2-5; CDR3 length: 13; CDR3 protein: CASSTLPEETQYF; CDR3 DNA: TGTGCCAGCAGCACCCTTCCCGAAGAGACCCAGTACTTC
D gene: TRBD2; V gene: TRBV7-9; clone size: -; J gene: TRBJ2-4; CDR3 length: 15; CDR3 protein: CASSLSSSGRNIQYF; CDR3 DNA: TGTGCCAGCAGCTTATCGTCTAGCGGGAGAAACATTCAGTACTTC
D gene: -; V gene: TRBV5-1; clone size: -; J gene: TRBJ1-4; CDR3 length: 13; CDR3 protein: CASSGGDTGKLFF; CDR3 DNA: TGCGCCAGCAGCGGCGGAGATACGGGAAAACTGTTTTTT
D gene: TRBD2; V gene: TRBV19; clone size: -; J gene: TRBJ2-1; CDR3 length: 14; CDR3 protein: CASEPGTSGYEQFF; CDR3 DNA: TGTGCCAGCGAGCCCGGGACTAGCGGGTATGAGCAGTTCTTC